The clone carrying this T cell receptor (beta chain) was observed at least ten times. No antigen is known for it. The data derive from a study of T-cell reconstitution after alpha-beta-depleted transplantation in children. This sample's TCRbeta library carried unique molecular identifier barcodes. TCRdb re-derived calls from the PCR reads in MiXCR, one entry per CDR3 protein. The sample shows roughly 200,000 distinct CDR3 sequences, approximately 6.9% of them seen only once. Study-wide findings and caveats: After one year, T-cell counts and TCRbeta diversity mostly came from new T cells. At day 60, the high TCRbeta diversity found in some patients originated from recipient T cells and thymic progenitors that had survived.

The CDR3 covers 15 residues. Trimming took off 4 bases at V and 2 bases at J, with 13 bases between the two ends. Germline lookup yields CDR1 SGHRS and CDR2 YFSETQ. The chain has TRBV5-1 and TRBJ2-1; possibly TRBD1 for D (5 bases). This specimen was PBMCs, taken before TCRalphabeta/CD19-depleted stem cell transplant. The origin of this receptor is a boy under 10 years old with acute lymphoblastic leukemia, due to receive a stem cell transplant. DNA for the CDR3: TGCGCCAGCAGCGTAACCCCAGGGACCTACAATGAGCAGTTCTTC. It codes for CASSVTPGTYNEQFF.